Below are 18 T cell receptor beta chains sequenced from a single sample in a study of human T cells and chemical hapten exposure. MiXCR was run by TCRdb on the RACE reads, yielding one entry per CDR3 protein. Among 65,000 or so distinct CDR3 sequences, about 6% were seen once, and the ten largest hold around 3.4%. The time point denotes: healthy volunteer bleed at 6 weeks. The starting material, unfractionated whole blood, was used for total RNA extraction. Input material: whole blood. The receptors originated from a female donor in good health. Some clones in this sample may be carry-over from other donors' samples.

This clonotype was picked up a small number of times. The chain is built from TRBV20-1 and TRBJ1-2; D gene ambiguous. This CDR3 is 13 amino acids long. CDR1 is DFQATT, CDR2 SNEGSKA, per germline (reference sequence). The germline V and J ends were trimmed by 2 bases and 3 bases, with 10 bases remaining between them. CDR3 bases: TGCAGTGCTAGATCGGGGTTGGACTATGGCTACACCTTC. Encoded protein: CSARSGLDYGYTF.

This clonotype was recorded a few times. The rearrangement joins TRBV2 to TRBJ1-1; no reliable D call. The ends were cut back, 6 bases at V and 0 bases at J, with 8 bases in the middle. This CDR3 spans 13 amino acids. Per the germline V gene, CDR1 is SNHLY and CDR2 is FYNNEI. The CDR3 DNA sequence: TGTGCCAGCAGCGGACCGATGAACACTGAAGCTTTCTTT. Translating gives CASSGPMNTEAFF.

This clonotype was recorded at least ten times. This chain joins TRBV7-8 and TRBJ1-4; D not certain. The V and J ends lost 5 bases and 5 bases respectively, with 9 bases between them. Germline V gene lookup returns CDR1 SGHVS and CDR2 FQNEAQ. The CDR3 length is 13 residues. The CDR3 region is CASSAGPNEKLFF. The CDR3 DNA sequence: TGTGCCAGCAGCGCGGGCCCGAATGAAAAACTGTTTTTT.

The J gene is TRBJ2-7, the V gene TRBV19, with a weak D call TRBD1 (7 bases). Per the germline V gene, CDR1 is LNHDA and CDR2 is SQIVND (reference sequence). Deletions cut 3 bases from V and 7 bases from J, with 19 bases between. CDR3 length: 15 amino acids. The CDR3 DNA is TGTGCCAGTAGTATGGAGGGGGCAAGTTGGGGGGAGCAGTACTTC. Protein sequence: CASSMEGASWGEQYF.

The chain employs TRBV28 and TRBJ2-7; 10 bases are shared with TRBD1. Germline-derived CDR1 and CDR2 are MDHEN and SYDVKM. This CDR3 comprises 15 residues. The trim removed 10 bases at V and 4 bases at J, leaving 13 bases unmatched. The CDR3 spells CATTGTGDGGYEQYF. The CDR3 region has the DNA TGTGCCACCACCGGGACAGGGGATGGAGGGTACGAGCAGTACTTC.

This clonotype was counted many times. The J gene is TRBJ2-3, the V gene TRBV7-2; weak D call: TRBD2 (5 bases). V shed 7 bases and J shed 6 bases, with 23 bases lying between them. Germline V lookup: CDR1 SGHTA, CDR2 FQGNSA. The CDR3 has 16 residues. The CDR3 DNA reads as TGTGCCAGCACCAAAAGAGGGAATTCCATGTGGGATACGCAGTATTTT. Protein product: CASTKRGNSMWDTQYF.

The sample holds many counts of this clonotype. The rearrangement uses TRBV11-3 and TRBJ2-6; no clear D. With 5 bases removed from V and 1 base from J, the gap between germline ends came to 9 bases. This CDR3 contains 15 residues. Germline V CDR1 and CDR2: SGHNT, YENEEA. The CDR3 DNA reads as TGTGCCAGCAGCGGCCCGAGGTCTGGGGCCAACGTCCTGACTTTC. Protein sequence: CASSGPRSGANVLTF.

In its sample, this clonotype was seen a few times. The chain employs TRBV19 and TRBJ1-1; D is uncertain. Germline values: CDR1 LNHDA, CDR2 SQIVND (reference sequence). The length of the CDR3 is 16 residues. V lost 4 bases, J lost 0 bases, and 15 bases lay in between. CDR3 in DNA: TGTGCCAGTAGTACCCGTGGGGTTTATTTGAACACTGAAGCTTTCTTT. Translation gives CASSTRGVYLNTEAFF.

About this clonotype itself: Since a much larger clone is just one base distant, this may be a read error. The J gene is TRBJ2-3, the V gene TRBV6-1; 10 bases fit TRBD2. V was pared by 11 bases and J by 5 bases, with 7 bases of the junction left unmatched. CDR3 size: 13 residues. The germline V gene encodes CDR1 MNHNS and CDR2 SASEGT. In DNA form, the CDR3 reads TGTGCCGTCTTAGCGGGAGGAATAGATACGCAGTATTTT. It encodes CAVLAGGIDTQYF.

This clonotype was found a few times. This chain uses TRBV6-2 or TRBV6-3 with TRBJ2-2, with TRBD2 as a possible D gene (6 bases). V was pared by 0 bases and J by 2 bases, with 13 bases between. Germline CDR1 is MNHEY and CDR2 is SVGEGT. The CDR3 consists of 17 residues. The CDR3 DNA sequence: TGTGCCAGCAGTTACTCGATTAGCGGACTCAACACCGGGGAGCTGTTTTTT. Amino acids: CASSYSISGLNTGELFF.

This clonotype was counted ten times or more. The CDR3 spells CASSTLRGLYEQYF. CDR3 sequence (DNA): TGTGCCAGCAGCACCCTCAGGGGGCTCTACGAGCAGTACTTC. The chain recombines TRBV11-2 with TRBJ2-7; 8 nucleotides align to TRBD1. This CDR3 contains 14 residues. CDR1 SGHAT and CDR2 FQNNGV come from the germline V gene. The ends lost 5 bases at V and 3 bases at J; junction bases unmatched: 6. The whole variable domain, filled in from reference TRBV11-2 and TRBJ2-7, reads EAGVAQSPRYKIIEKRQSVAFWCNPISGHATLYWYQQILGQGPKLLIQFQNNGVVDDSQLPKDRFSAERLKGVDSTLKIQPAKLEDSAVYLCASSTLRGLYEQYFGPGTRLTVT.

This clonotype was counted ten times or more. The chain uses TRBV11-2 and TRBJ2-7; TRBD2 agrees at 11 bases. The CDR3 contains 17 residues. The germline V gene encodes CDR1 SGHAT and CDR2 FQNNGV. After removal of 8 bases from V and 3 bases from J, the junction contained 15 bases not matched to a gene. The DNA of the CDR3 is TGTGCCAGCGGGTCCGGGACTAGCGGCCCGAGGGGCTACGAGCAGTACTTC. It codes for CASGSGTSGPRGYEQYF. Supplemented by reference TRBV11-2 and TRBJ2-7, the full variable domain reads EAGVAQSPRYKIIEKRQSVAFWCNPISGHATLYWYQQILGQGPKLLIQFQNNGVVDDSQLPKDRFSAERLKGVDSTLKIQPAKLEDSAVYLCASGSGTSGPRGYEQYFGPGTRLTVT.

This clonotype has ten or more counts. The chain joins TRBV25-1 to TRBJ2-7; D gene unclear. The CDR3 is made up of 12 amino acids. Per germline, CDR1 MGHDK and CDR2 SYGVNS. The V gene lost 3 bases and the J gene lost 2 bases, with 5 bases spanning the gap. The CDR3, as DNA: TGTGCCAGCAGTGACAGGCCCTACGAGCAGTACTTC. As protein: CASSDRPYEQYF.

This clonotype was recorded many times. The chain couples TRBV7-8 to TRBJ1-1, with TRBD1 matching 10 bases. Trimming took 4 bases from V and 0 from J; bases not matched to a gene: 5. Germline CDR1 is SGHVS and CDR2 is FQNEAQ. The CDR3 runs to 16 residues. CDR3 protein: CASSSRQGALNTEAFF. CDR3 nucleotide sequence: TGTGCCAGCAGCTCCAGACAGGGGGCGTTGAACACTGAAGCTTTCTTT.

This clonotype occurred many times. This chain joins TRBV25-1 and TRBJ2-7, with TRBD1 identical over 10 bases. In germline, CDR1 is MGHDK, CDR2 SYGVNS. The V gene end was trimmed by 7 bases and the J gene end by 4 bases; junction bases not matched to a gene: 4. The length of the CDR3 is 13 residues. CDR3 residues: CASTRQGAYEQYF. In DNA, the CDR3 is TGTGCCAGCACCAGACAGGGGGCTTACGAGCAGTACTTC.

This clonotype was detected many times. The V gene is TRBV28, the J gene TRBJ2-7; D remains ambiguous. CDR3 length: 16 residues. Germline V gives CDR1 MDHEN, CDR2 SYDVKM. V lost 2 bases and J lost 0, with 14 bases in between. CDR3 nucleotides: TGTGCCAGCAGTTTACTCTCGGCGGCCAGCTCCTACGAGCAGTACTTC. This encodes CASSLLSAASSYEQYF.

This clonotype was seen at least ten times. The CDR3 sequence: CASSQVASGASYEQYF. The CDR3 bases are TGCGCCAGCAGCCAAGTGGCTAGCGGAGCCTCCTACGAGCAGTACTTC. The genes are TRBV4-3 and TRBJ2-7; 7 bases match TRBD2. From germline, CDR1 is LGHNA and CDR2 YSLEER. Trimming removed 1 base from V and 0 bases from J; junction bases left unmatched: 6. The CDR3 runs 16 residues.

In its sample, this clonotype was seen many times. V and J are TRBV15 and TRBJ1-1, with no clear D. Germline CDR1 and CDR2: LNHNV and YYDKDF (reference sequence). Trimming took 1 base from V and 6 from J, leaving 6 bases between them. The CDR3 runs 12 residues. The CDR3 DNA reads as TGTGCCACCAGCAGAGCGGAGGCTGAAGCTTTCTTT. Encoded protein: CATSRAEAEAFF.